This T cell receptor (beta chain) comes out of a study of blood T cell repertoires in COVID-19 (dated by TCRdb to 2020 to 2021). With regard to the full study: Collaborator samples came from the United States, Italy and Spain and covered acute and convalescent phases of COVID-19. The prospective study material was composed of cDNA or gDNA derived from T cells, B-cell-depleted T cells, or PBMCs. Deeply sampled blood TCRbeta repertoires from subjects exposed to, actively infected with, or recovered from COVID-19 were included in the dataset. The repertoires were released in a freely available public database intended as a resource for research on the immune response to SARS-CoV-2. Samples came from the ongoing ImmuneRACE study (first 160 participants) plus 1,254 subjects from 6 global collaborators. The sample metadata nearly always contained a de-identified subject ID, COVID-19 status, age in years and sex. Where HLA class I and class II types were available, the types were taken from metadata supplied by the sample provider, not from assay-based typing.

From the cysteine through the phenylalanine, the CDR3 covers 13 amino acids. Only the CDR3 part of the read is kept: 39 bases, read in frame from the first base. V trim: 4 bases; J trim: 3 bases; unmatched bases: 4. The germline V gene gives CDR1 as SGHRS and CDR2 as YFSETQ. The collaborating institutions used their own protocols to collect whole blood in K2EDTA tubes. For TCRbeta analysis, collaborator samples were shipped as frozen whole blood, as isolated PBMCs, or as DNA extracted from either sample type. Details on this clone: Its antigen has not been determined. Within one base of it there is no much larger clone, and no base qualities were kept.

Study-wide conclusions, independent of this receptor: The amount of clinical and demographic metadata varied by source and participant and was provided uncurated.

The immunoSEQ Assay, a bias-controlled multiplex PCR, was used to amplify TCRbeta CDR3 regions from genomic DNA. As for the authors' bioinformatics: The number of nucleated cells in each sample was estimated by amplification of reference gene primers within the assay. To quantify the absolute abundance of each unique TCRbeta CDR3 rearrangement, sequence reads were collapsed and filtered. For each sample, productive Simpson clonality was calculated as the square root of Simpson's diversity index across productive rearrangements. The immuneACCESS repertoire file appears here via TCRdb, limited to in-frame rearrangements. These files lack a portion of the clones; in checked studies, under half of the deficit traces to unresolved V genes, and the cause of the others is not known. Clone size and the V and J calls come from that table; the DNA yielded D and trimming. For this sample there are roughly 140,000 clones; 65% to 85% appear just once. The leading ten clones occupy about 4% of the sample.

This receptor was obtained from a woman of 80 years or more with acute or convalescent COVID-19. The rearrangement combines TRBV5-1 with TRBJ2-7, and 7 junction bases match TRBD1. Sequenced sample: peripheral blood. The CDR3 sequence is CASSTGTDYEQYF. The DNA sequence is TGCGCCAGCAGCACAGGGACAGACTACGAGCAGTACTTC.